The next 20 T cell receptor beta chains were all read from a single sample in a study of identical twins. One entry per CDR3 protein, called by TCRdb with MiXCR from the 5' RACE reads. The sample yields around 1.7 million distinct CDR3 sequences, roughly a third seen once. The sequenced sample consisted of cord blood. These receptors all come from a newborn girl in good health.

The rearrangement joins TRBV11-2 to TRBJ2-1; the match to TRBD2 covers 7 bases. The V gene's germline CDR1 is SGHAT and CDR2 FQNNGV. With V trimmed by 3 bases and J by 5 bases, 13 bases remained unmatched. This CDR3 has 17 amino acids. The CDR3 DNA is TGTGCCAGCAGCTTGGGGTCGGGCGGGAGAATTAACAATGAGCAGTTCTTC. Translated, it gives CASSLGSGGRINNEQFF.

The chain has TRBV10-3 and TRBJ2-3; 13 positions match TRBD2. CDR1 ENHRY and CDR2 SYGVKD come from the germline V gene. The CDR3 spans 18 residues. The trim removed 3 bases at V and 0 bases at J, leaving 6 bases unmatched. Here the CDR3 reads CAISEGLAGETSTDTQYF. DNA of the CDR3: TGTGCCATCAGTGAAGGACTAGCGGGGGAGACTAGCACAGATACGCAGTATTTT.

In its sample, this clonotype was seen a few times. V gene TRBV4-2 combines with J gene TRBJ2-7; 11 nucleotides agree with TRBD2. Germline lookup yields CDR1 LGHNA and CDR2 YNFKEQ. CDR3 size: 15 residues. V shed 1 base, J shed 6 bases, and the junction held 5 bases outside the gene matches. The chain's CDR3 is CASSQVPSGRLEQYF. CDR3 nucleotide sequence: TGTGCCAGCAGCCAAGTCCCTAGCGGGAGGCTCGAGCAGTACTTC.

This clonotype was counted a few times. J is TRBJ1-2 and V is TRBV5-1; the D gene is possibly TRBD1 (5 bases). V was pared by 4 bases and J by 2 bases, with 15 bases between. Per the germline V gene, CDR1 is SGHRS and CDR2 is YFSETQ. The CDR3 sequence is 15 residues long. The CDR3 spells CASSTQGALNYGYTF. CDR3 DNA sequence: TGCGCCAGCAGCACCCAGGGAGCACTAAACTATGGCTACACCTTC.

This chain links TRBV29-1 with TRBJ2-1; 11 positions agree with TRBD2. The CDR3 has 18 amino acids. Germline trimming cut 0 bases from V and 1 base from J; bases unmatched to any gene: 8. Germline V gene sequence: CDR1 SQVTM, CDR2 ANQGSEA. CDR3 coding DNA: TGCAGCGTTGAAGATCGGGCCCTAGCGGGAGGTTCCTACAATGAGCAGTTCTTC. It translates to CSVEDRALAGGSYNEQFF.

Concerning this clonotype: This likely comes from a read error, as the CDR3 has no conserved phenylalanine or tryptophan at its end. The chain is built from TRBV2 and TRBJ2-5, with D perhaps given as TRBD1 or TRBD2 (5 bases each). This CDR3 spans 14 amino acids. V lost 7 bases, J lost 5 bases, and 17 bases lay in between. The V gene's germline CDR1 is SNHLY and CDR2 FYNNEI. The CDR3 region is CASTDPGRDETQYY. The CDR3 DNA reads TGTGCCAGCACAGACCCGGGTAGGGACGAGACCCAGTACTAC.

The J gene is TRBJ1-1, the V gene TRBV5-1; TRBD1 is a possible D gene (6 bases). The germline CDR1 and CDR2 sequences are SGHRS and YFSETQ. CDR3 length equals 13 residues. V gave up 6 bases and J gave up 5 bases, with 14 bases separating them. CDR3: CASTRAGETEAFF. CDR3 in DNA: TGCGCCAGCACTCGGGCAGGGGAGACTGAAGCTTTCTTT.

The V gene is TRBV20-1, the J gene TRBJ2-1, with D perhaps TRBD1 (5 bases). The germline V gene encodes CDR1 DFQATT and CDR2 SNEGSKA (reference sequence). V lost 0 bases and J lost 4, with 13 bases in between. This CDR3 region has 15 residues. This CDR3 reads CSARDSVQGYNEQFF. CDR3 DNA sequence: TGCAGTGCTAGAGATTCGGTCCAGGGATACAATGAGCAGTTCTTC.

V and J are TRBV28 and TRBJ2-3; 7 bases line up with TRBD1. Germline V gives CDR1 MDHEN, CDR2 SYDVKM. The CDR3 sequence is 18 residues long. Losses at the gene ends were 2 bases for V and 0 bases for J; bases not matched to a gene: 11. Here the CDR3 reads CASSLTGRGGYSTDTQYF. The CDR3 DNA is TGTGCCAGCAGTTTAACGGGAAGAGGGGGCTATAGCACAGATACGCAGTATTTT.

The rearrangement links TRBV14 to TRBJ2-1, with D uncertain. The DNA end is more similar to TRBJ2-7, so the J call may be wrong. The CDR3 is made up of 14 amino acids. Germline V gives CDR1 SGHDN, CDR2 FVKESK. The CDR3 here is CASSPPDAYNEQYF. In DNA form, the CDR3 reads TGTGCCAGCAGCCCTCCGGACGCATACAATGAGCAGTACTTC.

This clonotype appeared a few times. The chain employs TRBV20-1 and TRBJ2-3; 8 positions match TRBD2. CDR1 and CDR2 from the germline V gene are DFQATT and SNEGSKA (reference sequence). This CDR3 is 15 amino acids long. V lost 2 bases, J lost 4 bases, and 8 bases stayed unmatched. Here the CDR3 reads CSARRAGAAADTQYF. The CDR3 DNA follows: TGCAGTGCTAGACGAGCGGGAGCCGCGGCAGATACGCAGTATTTT.

CDR3 in amino acids: CSARARERTYEQYF. The CDR3 region has the DNA TGCAGTGCTAGAGCTCGCGAGAGAACCTACGAGCAGTACTTC. The chain combines TRBV20-1 with TRBJ2-7, with unresolved D. CDR3 length: 14 amino acids. The germline gives CDR1 DFQATT, CDR2 SNEGSKA (reference sequence). V was shortened by 1 base and J by 2 bases, with 12 bases between the two germline ends.

This clonotype has just a few counts. The rearrangement joins TRBV13 to TRBJ2-4; TRBD2 aligns across 9 bases. Germline V gene lookup returns CDR1 PRHDT and CDR2 FYEKMQ (reference sequence). CDR3 length: 19 residues. V shed 2 bases and J 0 bases; nucleotides not matched to a gene: 11. The CDR3 is CASSLWAGGRYRAKNIQYF. The CDR3, as DNA: TGTGCCAGCAGCTTATGGGCGGGAGGGCGGTACCGAGCCAAAAACATTCAGTACTTC.

Worth noting for this clonotype: Since a much larger clone is just one base distant, this may be a read error. The rearrangement uses TRBV10-3 and TRBJ2-1, with TRBD2 identical over 13 bases. The J call may be wrong; the DNA end is better matched by TRBJ2-7. Germline-derived CDR1 and CDR2 are ENHRY and SYGVKD. This CDR3 region has 15 residues. The CDR3 sequence is CAIRLAGGKDNEQYF. The CDR3 nucleotides read TGTGCCATCAGACTAGCGGGGGGGAAGGACAATGAGCAGTACTTC.

This clonotype occurred a few times. The chain has TRBV7-2 and TRBJ2-1; D might be TRBD2 (6 bases). The V end was cut by 3 bases, the J end by 7 bases, with 13 bases between. This CDR3 is built from 14 residues. Germline lookup yields CDR1 SGHTA and CDR2 FQGNSA. CDR3 in amino acids: CASSFWDSPNEQFF. The CDR3 nucleotides are TGTGCCAGCAGCTTCTGGGACTCTCCTAATGAGCAGTTCTTC.

The rearrangement joins TRBV20-1 to TRBJ2-5; D call uncertain. From germline, CDR1 is DFQATT and CDR2 SNEGSKA (reference sequence). V dropped 4 bases and J dropped 11 bases, with 11 bases sitting between them. The CDR3 contains 10 residues. The CDR3 protein is CSATPDEQYF. The CDR3 DNA is TGCAGTGCTACCCCCGATGAGCAGTACTTC.

The table lists this clonotype with a few counts. This chain links TRBV20-1 with TRBJ2-1, with D possibly called TRBD1 or TRBD2 (6 bases each). Germline V gives CDR1 DFQATT, CDR2 SNEGSKA (reference sequence). V lost 3 bases and J 2 bases, leaving 11 bases between the germline ends. The CDR3 covers 14 residues. CDR3: CSASIRGAYNEQFF. CDR3 nucleotides: TGCAGTGCTAGTATAAGGGGGGCCTACAATGAGCAGTTCTTC.

This clonotype came up a few times. This chain joins TRBV7-9 and TRBJ1-4; TRBD1 might be the D (5 bases). Germline V gene sequence: CDR1 SEHNR, CDR2 FQNEAQ (reference sequence). V gave up 5 bases and J gave up 5 bases, with 6 bases separating them. The CDR3 runs to 12 residues. The CDR3: CASSGDNEKLFF. The CDR3 bases are TGTGCCAGCAGCGGGGACAATGAAAAACTGTTTTTT.

This clonotype was detected only once. The chain carries TRBV6-1 and TRBJ2-5; maybe TRBD1 (6 bases). The end of the DNA is better explained by TRBJ2-7, so the J call may be wrong. CDR1 is MNHNS, CDR2 SASEGT, per germline. This CDR3 comprises 13 residues. The DNA of the CDR3 is TGTGCCAGCAGAGGGGGTTCTCACTACGAGCAGTACTTC. Translated, it gives CASRGGSHYEQYF.

This clonotype has just a few counts. V usage is TRBV20-1 and J usage is TRBJ2-3, with TRBD1 matching 7 bases. Germline-derived CDR1 and CDR2 are DFQATT and SNEGSKA (reference sequence). This CDR3 is built from 14 residues. The V gene end was trimmed by 7 bases and the J gene end by 3 bases; junction bases not matched to a gene: 10. Written as DNA, the CDR3 is TGCAGTGGTCCCAGACAGGGTTGGACAGATACGCAGTATTTT. Protein: CSGPRQGWTDTQYF.